This T cell receptor beta chain was profiled in a study of T cells in Graves' hyperthyroidism and ophthalmopathy. Study-level points and caveats: Ophthalmopathy got predicted by the model a median roughly six months before its onset. Most expanded thyroid clonotypes above 0.001 also appeared in blood.

In this sample, this clonotype turned up many times. Its cognate antigen is unknown. TCR beta CDR3 regions were amplified from RNA. The HTBI primer set drove a first-round RT-PCR of the TCR CDR3. TCRdb itself ran the multiplex PCR reads through MiXCR, one entry per CDR3 protein. There are under 250,000 distinct CDR3 sequences in the sample; 24% occur only once, and about 40% lies in the top ten. Trimming removed 5 bases from V and 8 bases from J; junction bases left unmatched: 9. Germline V gene lookup returns CDR1 SEHNR and CDR2 FQNEAQ (reference sequence). The CDR3 covers 14 residues. Diagnoses were established using clinical symptoms, serum thyroxine and TRAb, thyroid ultrasound and orbital computed tomography.

The clonotype comes from a woman aged 40-49 years with Graves' ophthalmopathy. This chain joins TRBV7-9 and TRBJ2-3; TRBD2 matches at 8 bases. Sequencing used blood. CDR3 region: CASSGTVAGGTQYF. CDR3 sequence (DNA): TGTGCCAGCAGCGGCACAGTGGCGGGAGGTACGCAGTATTTT.